This T cell receptor beta chain was retrieved from a study of STAT5B mutations in CD4+ large granular lymphocyte leukemia. Germline values: CDR1 MNHEY, CDR2 SVGAGI. The CDR3 length is 15 residues. V lost 2 bases, J lost 3 bases, and 14 bases lay in between. The method was immunoSEQ multiplex PCR; TCRdb's version includes in-frame clones alone and lacks a portion of them. This table has approximately 32,000 clones, 70% to 90% appearing once. The TCR originated in a human donor in good health. The sample was CD4+ T cells from blood buffy coats. J is TRBJ2-7 and V is TRBV6-5; D may be TRBD1 (7 bases). Here the CDR3 reads CASSYGGGVIYEQYF. Written as DNA, the CDR3 is TGTGCCAGCAGTTACGGAGGGGGCGTAATCTACGAGCAGTACTTC.